This TCR beta chain stems from a study of blood T cell repertoires in COVID-19. Turning to the study itself: T cells, B-cell-depleted T cells, or PBMCs supplied cDNA or gDNA.

Authors' data handling: From reference gene primer amplification, estimates of nucleated cell counts were derived. TCRdb's table, derived via immunoSEQ multiplex PCR, lists solely in-frame clones and lacks some. V, J and clone size were drawn from that table, and D and trimming were deduced from the DNA. The sample lists 77,000 or so clones, 65% to 80% occurring once. V shed 7 bases, J shed 7 bases, and the junction held 7 bases outside the gene matches. CDR1 and CDR2 from the germline V gene are SNHLY and FYNNEI. The CDR3 runs 14 residues. The sequenced material came from peripheral blood. The receptor's source is an elderly woman with active or convalescent COVID-19. The gene calls are TRBV2 and TRBJ1-6; 7 bases line up with TRBD1. CDR3 loop: CASTYGQANSPLHF. DNA of the CDR3: TGTGCCAGCACCTACGGACAGGCGAATTCACCCCTCCACTTT.